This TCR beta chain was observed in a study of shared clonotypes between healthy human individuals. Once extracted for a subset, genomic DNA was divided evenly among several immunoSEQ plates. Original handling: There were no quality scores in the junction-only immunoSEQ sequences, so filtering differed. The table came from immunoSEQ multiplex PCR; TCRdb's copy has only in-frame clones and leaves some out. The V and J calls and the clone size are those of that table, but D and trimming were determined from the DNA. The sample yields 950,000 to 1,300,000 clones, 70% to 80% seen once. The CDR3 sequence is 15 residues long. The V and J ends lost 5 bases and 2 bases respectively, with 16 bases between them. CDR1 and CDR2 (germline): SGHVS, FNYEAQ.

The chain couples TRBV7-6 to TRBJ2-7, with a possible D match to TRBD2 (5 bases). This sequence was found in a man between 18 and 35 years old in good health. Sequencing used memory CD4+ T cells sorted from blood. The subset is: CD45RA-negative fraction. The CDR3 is CASSQFIWETYEQYF. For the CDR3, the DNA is TGTGCCAGCAGCCAGTTCATATGGGAGACCTACGAGCAGTACTTC.